This T cell receptor (beta chain) was identified during a study of identifying expanded T cells in peripheral blood. In regard to this clone: Its antigen is undetermined.

Collection occurred without any documented infections or immune events in donors. The table came from immunoSEQ multiplex PCR; TCRdb's copy has only in-frame clones and leaves some out. The sample lists around 78,000 clones; 84% were seen once. General study points: Differentially abundant clones: roughly 1.2 between replicates, roughly 16 at two to three weeks, more than 18 at four. Clone count variance between two-week samples rose with total template count.

The CDR3 loop spans 13 amino acids. Trimming removed 5 bases from V and 8 bases from J, with 15 bases in between. From germline, CDR1 is MRHNA and CDR2 SNTAGT. The source is a person aged 18-70 years in good health. V and J are TRBV6-4 and TRBJ1-1; D uncertain. The source material was blood. Written as DNA, the CDR3 is TGTGCCAGCAGTAGCGAGGGAGCCCCAGAAGCTTTCTTT. It yields the protein CASSSEGAPEAFF.